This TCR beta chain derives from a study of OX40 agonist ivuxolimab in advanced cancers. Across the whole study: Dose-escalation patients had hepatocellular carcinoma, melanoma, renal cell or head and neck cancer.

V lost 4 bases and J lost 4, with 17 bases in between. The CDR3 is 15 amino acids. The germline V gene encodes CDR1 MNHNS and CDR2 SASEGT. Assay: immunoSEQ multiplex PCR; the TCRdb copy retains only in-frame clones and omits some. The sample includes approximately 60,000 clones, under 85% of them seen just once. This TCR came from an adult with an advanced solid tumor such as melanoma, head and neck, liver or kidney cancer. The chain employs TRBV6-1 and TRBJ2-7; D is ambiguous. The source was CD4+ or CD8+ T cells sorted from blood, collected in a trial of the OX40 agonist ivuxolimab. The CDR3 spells CASSVYGFGGYEQYF. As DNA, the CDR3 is TGTGCCAGCAGTGTGTACGGATTTGGTGGGTACGAGCAGTACTTC.